This T cell receptor beta chain was recovered during a study of response to subunit inactivated influenza vaccine. The germline CDR1 and CDR2 sequences are MRHNA and SNTAGT. J gave up 3 bases and V 0 bases, and 4 bases lay outside the gene matches. The CDR3 runs to 17 residues. TCRdb reanalysed the RT-PCR reads using MiXCR and keeps one entry per CDR3 protein. This table holds over 750,000 distinct CDR3 sequences, approximately 22% found once. The gene calls are TRBV6-4 and TRBJ2-7, with 14 bases that match TRBD2. The sequence derives from a man aged 45 to 65 who received an inactivated influenza vaccine. The source was PBMCs from blood, collected more than 4 days after vaccination. CDR3 amino acids: CASSDSTGTSGSYEQYF. As DNA, the CDR3 is TGTGCCAGCAGTGACTCAACAGGGACTAGCGGGAGCTACGAGCAGTACTTC.